The 2 T cell receptor beta chains given below trace back to one sample, sequenced in a study of cytomegalovirus exposure and HLA in healthy donors. The PCR made use of 60 Vbeta and 13 Jbeta primers. Measured with immunoSEQ multiplex PCR; TCRdb has only the in-frame clones, and not every one. This table has some 96,000 clones, around 82% appearing once. Material: PBMCs. The receptors derive from an older woman in good health and CMV-seronegative.

The CDR3 loop reads CSATENTEAFF. CDR3 DNA sequence: TGCAGCGCTACAGAGAACACTGAAGCTTTCTTT. The rearrangement uses TRBV29-1 and TRBJ1-1; D call uncertain. With 7 bases removed from V and 1 base from J, the gap between germline ends came to 7 bases. This CDR3 has 11 residues. CDR1 and CDR2 from the germline V gene are SQVTM and ANQGSEA.

The chain is built from TRBV28 and TRBJ2-3; 7 nucleotides match TRBD2. V dropped 2 bases and J dropped 2; count of bases not matched to a gene: 7. This CDR3 is built from 16 residues. CDR1 is MDHEN, CDR2 SYDVKM, per germline. The CDR3 DNA follows: TGTGCCAGCAGTTTACGTACCGGGACTAACACAGATACGCAGTATTTT. It yields the protein CASSLRTGTNTDTQYF.